One sample yielded the 3 T cell receptor beta chains listed below, sequenced in a study of radiotherapy plus CTLA-4 blockade in lung cancer. Profiled with immunoSEQ multiplex PCR; TCRdb holds only in-frame clones, not every one. The sample consists of roughly 98,000 clones, about 81% of them appearing once. Sequencing used peripheral blood, obtained from a patient treated with radiotherapy plus ipilimumab. Every receptor here comes from a human donor with non-small cell lung cancer who had a partial response to radiotherapy plus ipilimumab.

The chain carries TRBV5-4 and TRBJ1-2, with 10 bases matching TRBD1. Germline CDR1 and CDR2: SGHNT and YYREEE (reference sequence). The CDR3 contains 15 residues. V was clipped by 4 bases and J by 8 bases; unmatched bases: 11. CDR3 sequence: CASSPGDRGRHGYTF. The DNA of the CDR3 is TGTGCCAGCAGCCCGGGGGACAGGGGTCGGCACGGCTACACCTTC.

The J gene is TRBJ2-7, the V gene TRBV19; maybe TRBD2 (6 bases). Trimming pared 6 bases from V and 2 bases from J, leaving 17 bases between. This CDR3 comprises 15 residues. The V gene's germline CDR1 is LNHDA and CDR2 SQIVND (reference sequence). The CDR3 DNA is TGTGCCAGTAGGTCCAGTTCGGGACTCCCCTACGAGCAGTACTTC. Its translation: CASRSSSGLPYEQYF.

This clone was counted once. The chain links TRBV28 to TRBJ2-1; 13 nucleotides line up with TRBD2. The germline V gene encodes CDR1 MDHEN and CDR2 SYDVKM. The length of the CDR3 is 15 residues. Trimming at V came to 7 bases and at J to 12 bases, leaving 12 bases not matched to a gene. As DNA, the CDR3 is TGTGCCAGCAATATCGGGACTAGCGGGATGGAATGGCAGTTCTTC. Translation: CASNIGTSGMEWQFF.